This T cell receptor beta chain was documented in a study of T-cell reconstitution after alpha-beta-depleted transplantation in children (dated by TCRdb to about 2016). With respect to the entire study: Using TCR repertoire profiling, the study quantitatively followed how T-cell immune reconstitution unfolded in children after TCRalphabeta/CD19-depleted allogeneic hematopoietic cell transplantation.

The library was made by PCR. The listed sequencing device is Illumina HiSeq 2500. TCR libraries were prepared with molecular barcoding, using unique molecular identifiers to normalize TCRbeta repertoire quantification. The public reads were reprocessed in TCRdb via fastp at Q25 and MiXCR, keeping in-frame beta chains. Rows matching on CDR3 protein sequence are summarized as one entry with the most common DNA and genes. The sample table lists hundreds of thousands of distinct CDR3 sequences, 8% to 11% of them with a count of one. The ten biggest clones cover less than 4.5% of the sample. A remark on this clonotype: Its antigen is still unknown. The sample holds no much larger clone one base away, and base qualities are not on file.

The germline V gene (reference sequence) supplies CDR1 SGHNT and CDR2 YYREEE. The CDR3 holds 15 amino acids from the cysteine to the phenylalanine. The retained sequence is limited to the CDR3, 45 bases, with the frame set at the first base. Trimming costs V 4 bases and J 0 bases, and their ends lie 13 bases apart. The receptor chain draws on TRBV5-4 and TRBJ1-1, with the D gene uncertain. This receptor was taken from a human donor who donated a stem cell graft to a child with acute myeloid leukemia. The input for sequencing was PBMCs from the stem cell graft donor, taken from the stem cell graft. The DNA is TGTGCCAGCAGCCCCAGAGGGTATCTGAACACTGAAGCTTTCTTT. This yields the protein CASSPRGYLNTEAFF.